Included here is one T cell receptor beta chain sequence, with context. The data are from a study of human CD8 memory T cell subsets. Buffy coats of healthy donors supplied the PBMC. Libraries of TCR beta chains were produced by 5' RACE (UMI-labeled). Using its own MiXCR run on the 5' RACE reads, TCRdb lists one record per CDR3 protein. The sample records more than 6,000 distinct CDR3 sequences, about 3.9% being singletons. Per germline, CDR1 MNHEY and CDR2 SVGEGT. This CDR3 is 15 amino acids long. The V end lost 4 bases, the J end lost 3 bases, and 13 bases lay between the germline ends. The sample consisted of CD8+ T cells from PBMCs. The origin of this receptor is a human donor in good health. The rearrangement links TRBV6-2 or TRBV6-3 to TRBJ2-1; possibly TRBD2 for D (6 bases). For the CDR3, the DNA is TGTGCCAGCAGTTCCGGGACTCCCGGCTACAATGAGCAGTTCTTC. It specifies CASSSGTPGYNEQFF.